The rows below give T cell receptor beta chains drawn from one sample of a study of cytotoxic CD8 clonotypes in ibrutinib-treated CLL. Measured with immunoSEQ multiplex PCR; TCRdb has only the in-frame clones, and not every one. The data hold 150,000 or so clones, with roughly 86% observed a single time. The sample was PBMCs, taken after 12 months of ibrutinib treatment. The receptors here all came from a human donor with chronic lymphocytic leukemia. The CDR3 runs from the conserved cysteine through the conserved F or W. D genes are given only for firm matches. Clone size appears in some rows only: once, few, many, or a class for an expanded clone.

once	TRBV5-8	TRBJ2-2	-	CASSLNGRVNTGELFF	TGTGCCAGCAGCTTGAATGGACGGGTGAACACCGGGGAGCTGTTTTTT
-	TRBV6-1	TRBJ1-1	-	CASSPPYRPPEAFF	TGTGCCAGCAGCCCACCGTACAGACCCCCTGAAGCTTTCTTT
-	TRBV7-3	TRBJ2-1	TRBD2	CASSSRLAGFREQFF	TGTGCCAGCAGCTCTCGACTAGCGGGATTCCGGGAGCAGTTCTTC
few	TRBV5-6	TRBJ2-4	TRBD1	CASSLPGTGKNIQYF	TGTGCCAGCAGCCTACCAGGGACAGGGAAAAACATTCAGTACTTC
-	TRBV28	TRBJ1-2	-	CASSLKAANYGYTF	TGTGCCAGCAGTTTGAAGGCAGCTAACTATGGCTACACCTTC
-	TRBV7-2	TRBJ2-7	TRBD2	CASSFEREGKQYF	TGTGCCAGCAGCTTTGAGCGGGAGGGCAAGCAGTACTTC
once	TRBV14	TRBJ1-2	-	CASSPTGGANYGYTF	TGTGCCAGCAGCCCGACGGGGGGAGCTAACTATGGCTACACCTTC
few	TRBV5-1	TRBJ2-7	TRBD1	CASSPESRGNHYEQYF	TGCGCCAGCAGCCCTGAGAGCAGGGGGAACCACTACGAGCAGTACTTC
few	TRBV18	TRBJ1-5	TRBD1	CASSQGDSNQPQHF	TGTGCCAGCTCCCAGGGGGATAGCAATCAGCCCCAGCATTTT
-	TRBV6-5	TRBJ1-2	-	CASSSGLYGYTF	TGTGCCAGCAGTTCGGGGCTATATGGCTACACCTTC
-	TRBV5-4	TRBJ1-1	-	CASSLFGVTEAFF	TGTGCCAGCAGCTTGTTTGGTGTCACTGAAGCTTTCTTT
-	TRBV5-1	TRBJ1-5	-	CASSPDPNQPQHF	TGCGCCAGCAGCCCGGACCCCAATCAGCCCCAGCATTTT
few	TRBV5-1	TRBJ2-3	-	CASSLGPLQYTDTQYF	TGCGCCAGCAGCTTGGGACCGCTTCAGTACACAGATACGCAGTATTTT
-	TRBV2	TRBJ1-3	-	CASIPGGKGAGNTIYF	TGTGCCAGCATCCCTGGGGGGAAGGGCGCTGGAAACACCATATATTTT
-	TRBV18	TRBJ2-3	TRBD2	CASSELAGLNTQYF	TGTGCCAGCTCGGAACTAGCGGGATTAAATACGCAGTATTTT
-	TRBV7-9	TRBJ1-4	-	CASSLGPGTNEKLFF	TGTGCCAGCAGCTTAGGTCCAGGAACTAATGAAAAACTGTTTTTT
-	TRBV28	TRBJ1-3	TRBD1	CASSSTTGSGNTIYF	TGTGCCAGCAGTTCAACGACAGGGTCTGGAAACACCATATATTTT
-	TRBV4-3	TRBJ2-7	-	CASVGTPPPHEQYF	TGCGCCAGCGTCGGGACACCCCCTCCCCACGAGCAGTACTTC
once	TRBV7-2	TRBJ1-5	TRBD1	CASSLVSRSGQGGQPQHF	TGTGCCAGCAGCTTAGTCAGCCGATCGGGACAGGGAGGACAGCCCCAGCATTTT
few	TRBV28	TRBJ1-1	-	CASRPGGVNTEAFF	TGTGCCAGCAGACCAGGAGGGGTGAACACTGAAGCTTTCTTT
-	TRBV23-1	TRBJ2-7	TRBD2	CASSQCNNSCGGRKSYEQYF	TGCGCCAGCAGTCAATGTAACAATTCGTGCGGGGGACGTAAGTCCTACGAGCAGTACTTC
-	TRBV5-6	TRBJ2-5	TRBD2	CASSPALAGGQETQYF	TGTGCCAGCAGCCCCGCCCTAGCGGGAGGGCAAGAGACCCAGTACTTC
-	TRBV5-8	TRBJ2-7	-	CASSLAGNEQYF	TGTGCCAGCAGCTTGGCCGGTAACGAGCAGTACTTC
-	TRBV10-3	TRBJ2-3	TRBD2	CAISESGASGRADTQYF	TGTGCCATCAGTGAGTCTGGGGCTAGCGGGAGAGCAGATACGCAGTATTTT
few	TRBV18	TRBJ2-7	-	CASSPARGHEQYF	TGTGCCAGCTCACCGGCCAGGGGCCACGAGCAGTACTTC
-	TRBV18	TRBJ1-2	-	CASSPIQGNYGYTF	TGTGCCAGCTCACCAATACAGGGTAACTATGGCTACACCTTC
-	TRBV7-2	TRBJ2-1	TRBD2	CASSLASGRGSSYNEQFF	TGTGCCAGCAGCTTAGCTAGCGGGAGGGGAAGCTCCTACAATGAGCAGTTCTTC
-	TRBV6-1	TRBJ2-7	-	CASGGSGNSYEQYF	TGTGCCAGCGGGGGGTCAGGGAACTCCTACGAGCAGTACTTC
-	TRBV28	TRBJ1-6	-	CASSLLTGAPNSPLHF	TGTGCCAGCAGTTTACTCACAGGAGCACCTAATTCACCCCTCCACTTT
-	TRBV5-8	TRBJ2-5	TRBD1	CASSAGTGTQETQYF	TGTGCCAGCAGCGCCGGGACAGGGACGCAAGAGACCCAGTACTTC
-	TRBV5-1	TRBJ2-5	TRBD2	CASSLRGDWQETQYF	TGCGCCAGCAGCTTGCGGGGGGATTGGCAAGAGACCCAGTACTTC
-	TRBV7-9	TRBJ1-1	-	CASSPSGTYTEAFF	TGTGCCAGCAGCCCTAGCGGGACTTACACTGAAGCTTTCTTT
-	TRBV28	TRBJ1-1	-	CASSLSVVGTEAFF	TGTGCCAGCAGTTTATCGGTAGTTGGGACTGAAGCTTTCTTT
-	TRBV5-1	TRBJ2-1	-	CASSLEGEQFF	TGCGCCAGCAGCTTGGAAGGTGAGCAGTTCTTC
-	TRBV4-3	TRBJ2-2	-	CASSHSSKAGELFF	TGCGCCAGCAGCCATAGCAGTAAGGCCGGGGAGCTGTTTTTT